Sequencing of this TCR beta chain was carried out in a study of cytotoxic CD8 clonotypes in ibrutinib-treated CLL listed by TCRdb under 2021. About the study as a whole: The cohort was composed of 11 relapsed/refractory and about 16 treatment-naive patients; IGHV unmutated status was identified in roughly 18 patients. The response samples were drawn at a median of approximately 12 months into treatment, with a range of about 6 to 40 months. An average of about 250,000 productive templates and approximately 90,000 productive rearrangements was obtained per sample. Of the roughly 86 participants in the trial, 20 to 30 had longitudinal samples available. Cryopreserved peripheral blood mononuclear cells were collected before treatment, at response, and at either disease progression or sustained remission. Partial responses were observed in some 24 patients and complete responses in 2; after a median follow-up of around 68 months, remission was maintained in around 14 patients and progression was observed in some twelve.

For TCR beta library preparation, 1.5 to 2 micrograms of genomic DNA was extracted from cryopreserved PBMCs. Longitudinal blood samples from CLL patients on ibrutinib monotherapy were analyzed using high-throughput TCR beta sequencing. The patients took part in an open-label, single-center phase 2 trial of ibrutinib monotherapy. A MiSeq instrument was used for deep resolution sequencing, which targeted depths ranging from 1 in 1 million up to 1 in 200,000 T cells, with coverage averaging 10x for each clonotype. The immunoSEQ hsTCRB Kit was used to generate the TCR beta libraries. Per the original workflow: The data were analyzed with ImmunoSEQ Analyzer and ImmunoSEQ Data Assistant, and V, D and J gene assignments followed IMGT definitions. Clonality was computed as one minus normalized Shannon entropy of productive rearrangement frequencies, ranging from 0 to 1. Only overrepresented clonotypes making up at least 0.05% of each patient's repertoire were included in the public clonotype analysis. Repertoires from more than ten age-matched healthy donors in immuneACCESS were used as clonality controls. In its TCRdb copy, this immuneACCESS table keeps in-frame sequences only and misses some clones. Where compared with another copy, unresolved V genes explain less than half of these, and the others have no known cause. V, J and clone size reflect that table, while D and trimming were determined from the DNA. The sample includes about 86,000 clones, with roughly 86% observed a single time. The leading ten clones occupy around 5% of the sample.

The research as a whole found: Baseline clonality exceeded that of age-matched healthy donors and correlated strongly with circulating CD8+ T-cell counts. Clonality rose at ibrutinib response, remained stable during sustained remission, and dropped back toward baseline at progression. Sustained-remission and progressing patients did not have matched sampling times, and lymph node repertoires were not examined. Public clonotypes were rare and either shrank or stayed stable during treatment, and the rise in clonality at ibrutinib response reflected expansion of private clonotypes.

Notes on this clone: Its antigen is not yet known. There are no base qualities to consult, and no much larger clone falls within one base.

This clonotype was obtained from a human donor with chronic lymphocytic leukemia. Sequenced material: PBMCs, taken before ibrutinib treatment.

The DNA sequence reads TGTGCCTGGAGACCAACAACAGGGGGCGATGGCTACACCTTC. The resulting protein is CAWRPTTGGDGYTF. The V and J segments used are TRBV30 and TRBJ1-2; 9 bases in the middle match TRBD1. The germline V gene encodes CDR1 GTSNPN and CDR2 SVGIG (reference sequence). Clipping removes 3 bases from V and 6 bases from J, with 8 as the unmatched junction base count. Reading from cysteine to phenylalanine, the CDR3 counts 14 amino acids. This entry keeps only the CDR3 DNA: 42 bases, framed from base 1.